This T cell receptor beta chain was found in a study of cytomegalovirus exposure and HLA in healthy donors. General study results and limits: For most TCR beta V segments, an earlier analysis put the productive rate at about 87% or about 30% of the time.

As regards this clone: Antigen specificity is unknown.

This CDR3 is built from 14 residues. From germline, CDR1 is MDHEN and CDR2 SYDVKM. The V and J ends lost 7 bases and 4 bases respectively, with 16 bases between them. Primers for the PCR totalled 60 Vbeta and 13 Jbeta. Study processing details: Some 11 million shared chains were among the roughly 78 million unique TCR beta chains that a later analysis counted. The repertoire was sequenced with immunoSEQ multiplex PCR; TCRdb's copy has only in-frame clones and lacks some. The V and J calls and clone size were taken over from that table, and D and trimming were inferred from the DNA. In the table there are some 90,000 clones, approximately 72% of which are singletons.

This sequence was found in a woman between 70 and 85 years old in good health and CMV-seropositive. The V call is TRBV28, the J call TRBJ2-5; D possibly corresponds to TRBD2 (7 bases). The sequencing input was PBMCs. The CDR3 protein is CASTLGGRRETQYF. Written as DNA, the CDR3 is TGTGCCAGCACCCTGGGGGGGCGCAGAGAGACCCAGTACTTC.